Below, one T cell receptor (beta chain) is given with its context. In the original workflow: Amplification from reference gene primers served as the basis for estimated nucleated cell counts. Produced via immunoSEQ multiplex PCR; TCRdb's table is partial and in-frame only. V and J calls and clone size are copied from that table; D and trimming were computed from the DNA. The sample comprises some 290,000 clones, around four fifths of which are singletons, and roughly 4.5% rests with the top ten. This entry belongs to a study of blood T cell repertoires in COVID-19. On the study more broadly: Samples of COVID-19 (acute and convalescent) were obtained from the United States, Italy and Spain.

CDR3 length equals 19 residues. CDR1 is LGHDT and CDR2 is YNNKEL in the germline V gene (reference sequence). The V and J ends lost 5 bases and 0 bases, in that order; junction bases with no gene match: 11. The TCR sequence derives from a man in his 60s who had recovered from COVID-19. The V call is TRBV3-1 (or the pseudogene TRBV3-2), the J call TRBJ2-6; 9 bases align to TRBD1. The sequencing sample was made of peripheral blood. The CDR3 DNA follows: TGTGCCAGCAGCTACAGTCCCGGACAGGGGAGCTCTGGGGCCAACGTCCTGACTTTC. Translating it yields CASSYSPGQGSSGANVLTF.